Presented here are 18 T cell receptor beta chains from one specimen sequenced in a study of cytomegalovirus exposure and HLA in healthy donors. Generated by immunoSEQ multiplex PCR, the TCRdb table keeps only in-frame clones and is missing some. Of 200,000 to 250,000 clones in the sample, approximately 80% were seen once. The sequenced sample consisted of PBMCs. The receptors here all came from a woman in her thirties in good health and CMV-seropositive.

This chain links TRBV11-3 with TRBJ1-1, with unresolved D. Germline CDR1 SGHNT, CDR2 YENEEA. This CDR3 is 15 amino acids long. V was clipped by 1 base and J by 1 base, with 10 bases between them. CDR3 sequence reads: CASSLGLHANTEAFF. Here the CDR3 DNA reads TGTGCCAGCAGCTTAGGCCTACACGCGAACACTGAAGCTTTCTTT.

The rearrangement joins TRBV7-8 to TRBJ2-1, with no clear D. With 5 bases removed from V and 4 bases from J, the gap between germline ends came to 12 bases. Germline lookup yields CDR1 SGHVS and CDR2 FQNEAQ. The CDR3 spans 14 residues. The CDR3, as DNA: TGTGCCAGCAGCCTGGGCCCCCTTTACAATGAGCAGTTCTTC. Its translation: CASSLGPLYNEQFF. Together with reference TRBV7-8 and TRBJ2-1, the CDR3 gives the full variable domain: GAGVSQSPRYKVAKRGQDVALRCDPISGHVSLFWYQQALGQGPEFLTYFQNEAQLDKSGLPSDRFFAERPEGSVSTLKIQRTQQEDSAVYLCASSLGPLYNEQFFGPGTRLTVL.

The chain couples TRBV4-1 to TRBJ1-2; the match to TRBD1 covers 7 bases. Germline V gene sequence: CDR1 MGHRA, CDR2 YSYEKL. Trimming removed 3 bases from V and 3 bases from J; junction bases left unmatched: 10. The CDR3 runs 16 residues. The CDR3 here is CASSHQNRGPHYGYTF. The CDR3 bases are TGCGCCAGCAGCCACCAAAACAGGGGCCCACACTATGGCTACACCTTC.

The gene calls are TRBV5-1 and TRBJ1-2, with TRBD1 identical over 11 bases. V lost 4 bases to trimming and J lost 8 bases; unmatched junction nucleotides: 7. This CDR3 spans 14 amino acids. Germline CDR1 SGHRS, CDR2 YFSETQ. The CDR3 DNA follows: TGCGCCAGCAGCGCGGGGACAGGGGGTGGCGGCTACACCTTC. Amino acid sequence: CASSAGTGGGGYTF.

The chain recombines TRBV2 with TRBJ1-5; D uncertain. V dropped 5 bases and J dropped 0 bases, with 8 bases sitting between them. Germline loops: CDR1 SNHLY, CDR2 FYNNEI. The CDR3 is made up of 14 amino acids. CDR3 protein: CASSHKYSNQPQHF. As DNA, the CDR3 is TGTGCCAGCAGTCACAAGTATAGCAATCAGCCCCAGCATTTT.

This clone was observed a single time. The chain has TRBV7-6 and TRBJ2-2, with 9 nucleotides matching TRBD1. Trimming removed 5 bases from V and 4 bases from J; junction bases left unmatched: 14. The germline V gene has CDR1 SGHVS and CDR2 FNYEAQ. The CDR3 extends over 18 amino acids. The DNA for the CDR3 is TGTGCCAGCAGCCTCTTCGGGGCGACAGGGGGAATCACCGGGGAGCTGTTTTTT. Amino acids: CASSLFGATGGITGELFF. Complete variable domain (other parts from reference TRBV7-6 and TRBJ2-2): GAGVSQSPRYKVTKRGQDVALRCDPISGHVSLYWYRQALGQGPEFLTYFNYEAQQDKSGLPNDRFSAERPEGSISTLTIQRTEQRDSAMYRCASSLFGATGGITGELFFGEGSRLTVL.

The rearrangement links TRBV30 to TRBJ1-4, with 11 bases aligning to TRBD1. The J segment lost 4 bases and the V segment lost 2 bases, leaving 6 bases of the junction unmatched. The CDR3 is 16 residues long. CDR1 is GTSNPN and CDR2 is SVGIG in the germline V gene (reference sequence). The CDR3 DNA reads TGTGCCTGGAGTCGGGGACAGGGGGTCTATAATGAAAAACTGTTTTTT. Translated, it gives CAWSRGQGVYNEKLFF.

V gene TRBV5-1 combines with J gene TRBJ2-3; D is ambiguous. V shed 5 bases and J shed 5 bases, with 9 bases lying between them. Germline V gene lookup returns CDR1 SGHRS and CDR2 YFSETQ. There are 12 residues in the CDR3. The CDR3 region is CASSKRVDTQYF. Written as DNA, the CDR3 is TGCGCCAGCAGTAAGCGAGTAGATACGCAGTATTTT.

This clone has just a few counts. The chain has TRBV10-1 and TRBJ2-1; 13 bases match TRBD2. V gave up 8 bases and J gave up 10 bases; unmatched junction bases: 5. The germline gives CDR1 WNHNN, CDR2 SYGVQD (reference sequence). The CDR3 has 13 residues. The CDR3 DNA is TGCGCCAGCGGAGGACTAGCGGGAGACGAGCAGTTCTTC. This translates into CASGGLAGDEQFF.

V usage is TRBV2 and J usage is TRBJ2-7; 10 bases align to TRBD2. In germline, CDR1 is SNHLY, CDR2 FYNNEI. V lost 6 bases to trimming and J lost 5 bases; unmatched junction nucleotides: 10. The CDR3 consists of 15 residues. The CDR3 sequence is CASRGLLAGVHEQYF. CDR3 DNA sequence: TGTGCCAGCAGGGGCCTTCTAGCGGGAGTTCACGAGCAGTACTTC.

The CDR3 DNA reads TGTGCCAGCAGCTTGGATGGCAGGAAGAATCAGCCCCAGCATTTT. It is translated as CASSLDGRKNQPQHF. This chain connects TRBV5-4 to TRBJ1-5; D is unclear. The CDR3 is 15 amino acids. CDR1 and CDR2 from the germline V gene are SGHNT and YYREEE (reference sequence). V lost 0 bases and J 4 bases, leaving 11 bases between the germline ends.

CDR3 protein: CASSSAPGGGQPQHF. CDR3 coding DNA: TGCGCCAGCAGCTCGGCACCAGGGGGCGGTCAGCCCCAGCATTTT. The genes are TRBV5-1 and TRBJ1-5, with TRBD1 identical over 8 bases. CDR1 SGHRS and CDR2 YFSETQ come from the germline V gene. The CDR3 extends over 15 amino acids. With V trimmed by 3 bases and J by 6 bases, 8 bases remained unmatched.

This clone was recorded once. V usage is TRBV5-1 and J usage is TRBJ2-5; D ambiguous. V was clipped by 0 bases and J by 5 bases, with 11 bases between them. Germline lookup yields CDR1 SGHRS and CDR2 YFSETQ. There are 14 residues in the CDR3. CDR3 protein: CASSLGEGWETQYF. The CDR3 bases are TGCGCCAGCAGCTTGGGTGAAGGGTGGGAGACCCAGTACTTC.

This clone was observed a handful of times. The chain carries TRBV6-5 and TRBJ1-2; maybe TRBD1 (5 bases). Trimming shortened V by 2 bases and J by 2 bases, and 12 bases separated the two germline ends. The CDR3 has 15 amino acids. The germline V gene has CDR1 MNHEY and CDR2 SVGAGI. The CDR3 DNA follows: TGTGCCAGCAGTTACCTAAAGGGGACCAACTATGGCTACACCTTC. Its protein product is CASSYLKGTNYGYTF.

This chain joins TRBV7-3 and TRBJ2-7; 13 nucleotides line up with TRBD2. CDR3 length equals 13 residues. The ends lost 4 bases at V and 8 bases at J; junction bases unmatched: 2. Germline CDR1 and CDR2: SGHTA and FQGTGA. As DNA, the CDR3 is TGTGCCAGCAGCTGGACTAGCGGGAGTCAGCAGTACTTC. It specifies CASSWTSGSQQYF.

The rearrangement joins TRBV18 to TRBJ1-1; 9 nucleotides agree with TRBD1. This CDR3 region has 16 residues. V gave up 3 bases and J gave up 2 bases; unmatched junction bases: 7. CDR1 and CDR2 from the germline V gene are KGHSH and LQKENI. Here the CDR3 reads CASSPATGGFNTEAFF. The CDR3 bases are TGTGCCAGCTCACCCGCGACAGGGGGGTTTAACACTGAAGCTTTCTTT.

The V call is TRBV30, the J call TRBJ2-5; D not resolved. The CDR3 has 13 amino acids. Germline-derived CDR1 and CDR2 are GTSNPN and SVGIG (reference sequence). The V end was cut by 3 bases, the J end by 5 bases, with 13 bases between. The CDR3 sequence: CAWSHDLRETQYF. In DNA, the CDR3 is TGTGCCTGGAGCCACGACCTTAGGGAGACCCAGTACTTC. Complete variable domain (other parts from reference TRBV30 and TRBJ2-5): SQTIHQWPATLVQPVGSPLSLECTVEGTSNPNLYWYRQAAGRGLQLLFYSVGIGQISSEVPQNLSASRPQDRQFILSSKKLLLSDSGFYLCAWSHDLRETQYFGPGTRLLVL.

The chain couples TRBV9 to TRBJ1-2; no definite D call. The V and J ends lost 3 bases and 10 bases respectively, with 10 bases between them. The CDR3 contains 11 residues. Germline assignment: CDR1 SGDLS and CDR2 YYNGEE. CDR3 bases: TGTGCCAGCAGCGGCGGCGGATCCTACACCTTC. It codes for CASSGGGSYTF.